This T cell receptor beta chain was captured in a study of blood T cell repertoires in COVID-19 (TCRdb year 2020). With regard to the full study: Collaborator samples came from the United States, Italy and Spain and covered acute and convalescent phases of COVID-19. The material from the prospective study consisted of cDNA or gDNA derived from T cells, B-cell-depleted T cells, or PBMCs. Subjects who had been exposed to COVID-19, were actively infected with it, or had recovered from it provided the deeply sampled blood TCRbeta repertoires that made up the dataset. A freely available public database, intended as a resource for researchers studying the immune response to SARS-CoV-2, is where the repertoires were released. The samples were drawn from the first 160 participants of the ongoing ImmuneRACE study and from 950 to 1,500 subjects provided by 6 global collaborators. The sample metadata nearly always contained a de-identified subject ID, COVID-19 status, age in years and sex. Where available, HLA class I and class II types were obtained from metadata supplied by the sample provider rather than from assay-based typing.

The investigation overall reported the following: How much clinical and demographic metadata was included differed by source and by participant, and the metadata was provided uncurated.

The germline V gene (reference sequence) specifies LGHDT as CDR1 and YNNKEL as CDR2. Including the terminal cysteine and phenylalanine, the CDR3 comprises 12 residues. The entry retains the CDR3 DNA only, 36 bases that are in frame from base 1. The trim is 0 bases for V and 10 bases for J, with a gap of 7 bases between the germline ends. This clone was detected once. What this receptor recognizes is not known. No base qualities exist here, and no much larger clone lies one base off it. Collaborating institutions collected whole blood in K2EDTA tubes following their own protocols. For TCRbeta analysis, collaborator samples were shipped as frozen whole blood, as isolated PBMCs, or as DNA extracted from either sample type. TCRbeta CDR3 regions were amplified from genomic DNA by means of the immunoSEQ Assay, a bias-controlled multiplex PCR. Regarding the original processing steps: Within the assay, amplification of reference gene primers was used to estimate how many nucleated cells each sample contained. Sequence reads were collapsed and filtered to measure the absolute abundance of every unique TCRbeta CDR3 rearrangement. For each sample, productive Simpson clonality was calculated by taking the square root of Simpson's diversity index across productive rearrangements. TCRdb provides this immuneACCESS table in a form limited to in-frame rearrangements. Some clones are lacking; in checked studies, under half of them reflect an unresolved V gene, and why the rest are absent is not known. V and J calls and clone size are given by that table; D and trimming were obtained from the DNA. A total of around 15,000 clones appear in this sample, 80% to 90% of them only once. The ten largest clones take up 10% of the sample.

The clonotype comes from an elderly man with acute or convalescent COVID-19. Recombination linked TRBV3-1 (or the pseudogene TRBV3-2) to TRBJ2-1; a weak D assignment points to TRBD1 (5 bases agree). Sequencing was done on a sample of peripheral blood. The nucleotides read TGTGCCAGCAGCCAAGAAAACAGGGAGCAGTTCTTC. Its coded protein is CASSQENREQFF.